One sample yielded the 29 T cell receptor beta chains listed below, sequenced in a study of shared clonotypes between healthy human individuals. Sequencing was performed with immunoSEQ multiplex PCR; in TCRdb, only in-frame clones are kept and a portion is missing. The table records some 2,000,000 clones, just under 95% of them present only once. In the naive CD8 group, cells lacked CD45RO and were positively selected for CCR7, so terminally differentiated effector memory CD45RA+ cells were left out. The sequenced sample was naive CD8+ T cells sorted from blood. These receptors originate from a man between 18 and 29 years old in good health.

This sequence joins TRBV28 and TRBJ1-1; weak D call: TRBD1 (6 bases). V lost 4 bases and J 4 bases, leaving 22 bases between the germline ends. The CDR3 is 17 residues long. Germline V gene lookup returns CDR1 MDHEN and CDR2 SYDVKM. This CDR3 is CASSSLYRDTDSTEAFF. CDR3 DNA: TGTGCCAGCAGTTCTCTATACAGGGATACGGATTCCACTGAAGCTTTCTTT.

The V and J genes are TRBV4-1 and TRBJ2-1, with 7 nucleotides matching TRBD1. This CDR3 has 15 residues. Germline values: CDR1 MGHRA, CDR2 YSYEKL. The V and J ends lost 0 bases and 2 bases, in that order; junction bases with no gene match: 1. CDR3 bases: TGCGCCAGCAGCCAAGAAGACAGGGCCTACAATGAGCAGTTCTTC. Translated: CASSQEDRAYNEQFF.

The rearrangement uses TRBV5-6 and TRBJ1-6; 7 positions match TRBD1. The CDR3 covers 14 residues. The germline V gene encodes CDR1 SGHDT and CDR2 YYEEEE. Losses at the gene ends were 4 bases for V and 13 bases for J; bases not matched to a gene: 11. The CDR3 DNA sequence: TGTGCCAGCAGCCCGGGACAGCCAGTCCTCCCCCTCCACTTT. Translation: CASSPGQPVLPLHF.

The rearrangement links TRBV27 to TRBJ1-1; maybe TRBD1 (5 bases). The CDR3 runs 14 residues. V was shortened by 8 bases and J by 2 bases, with 15 bases between the two germline ends. Germline V lookup: CDR1 MNHEY, CDR2 SMNVEV (reference sequence). In DNA form, the CDR3 reads TGTGCCAGCGGGTTTACGGGGGGAAACACTGAAGCTTTCTTT. This encodes CASGFTGGNTEAFF.

The chain links TRBV11-2 to TRBJ2-5; 8 bases line up with TRBD2. The CDR3 covers 15 residues. CDR1 SGHAT and CDR2 FQNNGV come from the germline V gene. V was clipped by 7 bases and J by 2 bases; unmatched bases: 9. CDR3 residues: CASIRERGIQETQYF. CDR3 in DNA: TGTGCCAGCATACGGGAGCGGGGGATACAAGAGACCCAGTACTTC.

The rearrangement joins TRBV18 to TRBJ2-3; unclear D gene. CDR1 and CDR2 from the germline V gene are KGHSH and LQKENI. V shed 3 bases and J shed 0 bases, with 13 bases lying between them. The CDR3 contains 16 residues. As DNA, the CDR3 is TGTGCCAGCTCACCGTCGGACCCAGTAAGCACAGATACGCAGTATTTT. Translating it yields CASSPSDPVSTDTQYF.

The chain couples TRBV5-1 to TRBJ2-1, with a possible D match to TRBD2 (6 bases). The CDR3 consists of 16 residues. Germline V gene data show CDR1 as SGHRS and CDR2 as YFSETQ. V was pared by 1 base and J by 0 bases, with 11 bases between. CDR3 nucleotides: TGCGCCAGCAGCTTGTCCGCGGGAAGCTCCTACAATGAGCAGTTCTTC. Residues: CASSLSAGSSYNEQFF.

The chain joins TRBV27 to TRBJ2-1; 12 bases are shared with TRBD2. The V gene end was trimmed by 4 bases and the J gene end by 7 bases; junction bases not matched to a gene: 11. In germline, CDR1 is MNHEY, CDR2 SMNVEV (reference sequence). The CDR3 covers 17 residues. CDR3 sequence (DNA): TGTGCCAGCAGTTCCCACCGACTAGCGGGAGATAATAATGAGCAGTTCTTC. It translates to CASSSHRLAGDNNEQFF.

The CDR3 coding sequence is TGTGCCAGCAGCTCCCCAGGCGAGGTCTCCTACGAGCAGTACTTC. It encodes CASSSPGEVSYEQYF. The gene calls are TRBV7-9 and TRBJ2-7; D call uncertain. Trimming pared 4 bases from V and 0 bases from J, leaving 13 bases between. Looked up from germline, CDR1 is SEHNR and CDR2 is FQNEAQ (reference sequence). The CDR3 length is 15 residues.

This clone was observed a single time. The chain uses TRBV25-1 and TRBJ1-6, with D perhaps TRBD1 (5 bases). The CDR3 has 18 amino acids. Germline V lookup: CDR1 MGHDK, CDR2 SYGVNS. V was shortened by 2 bases and J by 7 bases, with 21 bases between the two germline ends. The CDR3 region is CASSEGAGYGAWNSPLHF. The CDR3 bases are TGTGCCAGCAGTGAAGGGGCCGGGTACGGGGCCTGGAATTCACCCCTCCACTTT.

In DNA form, the CDR3 reads TGTGCCAGTAGTACAGGGCCAGGACCGACGGAGACCCAGTACTTC. Amino acids: CASSTGPGPTETQYF. The V gene is TRBV19, the J gene TRBJ2-5; a possible D gene is TRBD1 (5 bases). The CDR3 has 15 residues. The germline V gene encodes CDR1 LNHDA and CDR2 SQIVND (reference sequence). Trimming pared 4 bases from V and 5 bases from J, leaving 17 bases between.

The V and J genes are TRBV19 and TRBJ2-7; tentatively, D is TRBD2 (5 bases). The CDR3 runs to 14 residues. With 3 bases removed from V and 2 bases from J, the gap between germline ends came to 11 bases. In germline, CDR1 is LNHDA, CDR2 SQIVND (reference sequence). CDR3 in amino acids: CASSMGAGTYEQYF. The CDR3 DNA is TGTGCCAGTAGTATGGGCGCGGGCACCTACGAGCAGTACTTC.

Remarks on this clone: The sample has other DNA sequences that encode this CDR3 too. The chain combines TRBV4-1 with TRBJ2-7, with 8 bases aligning to TRBD1. In germline, CDR1 is MGHRA, CDR2 YSYEKL. V dropped 1 base and J dropped 4; count of bases not matched to a gene: 6. The CDR3 totals 15 residues. The CDR3 DNA reads as TGCGCCAGCAGCCAAGTCCCGGGACAGGTTTACGAGCAGTACTTC. Protein product: CASSQVPGQVYEQYF.

The chain carries TRBV5-1 and TRBJ2-7, with TRBD2 matching over 12 bases. CDR3 length: 18 residues. V gave up 4 bases and J gave up 2 bases; unmatched junction bases: 13. Germline CDR1 is SGHRS and CDR2 is YFSETQ. As DNA, the CDR3 is TGCGCCAGCAGCAGTCCTTCCCGACTAGCGGGGGATCCCTACGAGCAGTACTTC. It encodes CASSSPSRLAGDPYEQYF.

The chain joins TRBV15 to TRBJ2-7; 7 positions match TRBD1. The CDR3 consists of 14 residues. Germline assignment: CDR1 LNHNV and CDR2 YYDKDF (reference sequence). With 3 bases clipped from V and 2 bases from J, the junction kept 4 bases outside the gene matches. For the CDR3, the DNA is TGTGCCACCAGCAGTTCGGGACAGCCCTACGAGCAGTACTTC. This codes for CATSSSGQPYEQYF. The full variable domain, in which reference TRBV15 and TRBJ2-7 provide the parts outside the CDR3, is DAMVIQNPRYQVTQFGKPVTLSCSQTLNHNVMYWYQQKSSQAPKLLFHYYDKDFNNEADTPDNFQSRRPNTSFCFLDIRSPGLGDTAMYLCATSSSGQPYEQYFGPGTRLTVT.

V usage is TRBV2 and J usage is TRBJ2-2; 8 bases match TRBD1. V lost 6 bases and J lost 7; bases outside the gene matches: 4. Germline CDR1 is SNHLY and CDR2 is FYNNEI. This CDR3 spans 13 amino acids. CDR3 loop: CASRGQVSGELFF. CDR3 bases: TGTGCCAGCAGGGGACAGGTTAGCGGGGAGCTGTTTTTT.

Comments on this clone: This CDR3 is also generated by other DNA sequences in the sample. V usage is TRBV28 and J usage is TRBJ2-7; TRBD2 matches at 11 bases. CDR1 is MDHEN and CDR2 is SYDVKM in the germline V gene. After removal of 3 bases from V and 2 bases from J, the junction contained 0 bases not matched to a gene. The CDR3 extends over 14 amino acids. CDR3 protein: CASSFSGGAYEQYF. The CDR3 region has the DNA TGTGCCAGCAGTTTTAGCGGGGGGGCCTACGAGCAGTACTTC.

This chain links TRBV10-1 with TRBJ2-1; TRBD2 agrees at 8 bases. CDR3 length equals 15 residues. Germline V gene sequence: CDR1 WNHNN, CDR2 SYGVQD (reference sequence). With V trimmed by 0 bases and J by 9 bases, 7 bases remained unmatched. The CDR3 DNA reads as TGCGCCAGCAGTGAGTCTGGACTAGCATCCAGTGAGCAGTTCTTC. Translating it yields CASSESGLASSEQFF.

The V gene is TRBV5-5, the J gene TRBJ2-7; D call uncertain. Germline V gives CDR1 SGHKS, CDR2 YYEKEE (reference sequence). There are 13 residues in the CDR3. V lost 0 bases and J 5 bases, leaving 9 bases between the germline ends. The CDR3 region is CASSLVLGNEQYF. The CDR3 DNA follows: TGTGCCAGCAGCTTGGTACTGGGCAACGAGCAGTACTTC.

This chain connects TRBV6-5 to TRBJ2-1; 9 positions match TRBD2. After removal of 5 bases from V and 6 bases from J, the junction contained 5 bases not matched to a gene. CDR1 and CDR2 (germline): MNHEY, SVGAGI. The CDR3 is made up of 14 amino acids. This chain's CDR3 is CASSNGAGGNEQFF. CDR3 DNA: TGTGCCAGCAGTAACGGAGCGGGAGGCAATGAGCAGTTCTTC.

This clone was observed a single time. V gene TRBV9 combines with J gene TRBJ2-1; D might be TRBD2 (7 bases). The germline V gene has CDR1 SGDLS and CDR2 YYNGEE. The CDR3 contains 16 residues. V lost 3 bases and J lost 4, with 17 bases in between. The CDR3 nucleotides are TGTGCCAGCAGCGCCGCGGGGGCCTGGGAATACAATGAGCAGTTCTTC. Its translation: CASSAAGAWEYNEQFF.

Of note for this clone: In the same sample, other DNA sequences code for this CDR3. The V call is TRBV28, the J call TRBJ2-7; perhaps TRBD2 as D (5 bases). Trimming removed 2 bases at V and 0 bases at J, with 8 bases between. The CDR3 has 14 amino acids. Germline-derived CDR1 and CDR2 are MDHEN and SYDVKM. CDR3 amino acids: CASSLTGSSYEQYF. CDR3 in DNA: TGTGCCAGCAGTTTAACGGGGAGCTCCTACGAGCAGTACTTC.

This chain connects TRBV28 to TRBJ2-5, with a possible D match to TRBD2 (6 bases). Germline lookup yields CDR1 MDHEN and CDR2 SYDVKM. The ends were cut back, 3 bases at V and 4 bases at J, with 15 bases in the middle. This CDR3 has 15 amino acids. For the CDR3, the DNA is TGTGCCAGCAGTTTTTTAGGCGGGGAGGTAGAGACCCAGTACTTC. Its translation: CASSFLGGEVETQYF.

V and J are TRBV7-9 and TRBJ2-6; the D is unclear. Germline V lookup: CDR1 SEHNR, CDR2 FQNEAQ (reference sequence). The CDR3 consists of 17 residues. Deletions cut 1 base from V and 0 bases from J, with 10 bases between. The CDR3 is CASSLDSISSGANVLTF. The CDR3 DNA follows: TGTGCCAGCAGCTTAGACAGTATCAGCTCTGGGGCCAACGTCCTGACTTTC.

As DNA, the CDR3 is TGTGCCATCAGTGAGAATGAAGGAAGGGAGTACACCGGGGAGCTGTTTTTT. Translated: CAISENEGREYTGELFF. This sequence joins TRBV10-3 and TRBJ2-2; a weak D match, TRBD2 (5 bases). The CDR3 sequence is 17 residues long. The ends were cut back, 2 bases at V and 3 bases at J, with 16 bases in the middle. Germline lookup yields CDR1 ENHRY and CDR2 SYGVKD.

J is TRBJ2-7 and V is TRBV7-9; the D gene is possibly TRBD1 (6 bases). Trimming pared 5 bases from V and 5 bases from J, leaving 13 bases between. The germline gives CDR1 SEHNR, CDR2 FQNEAQ (reference sequence). This CDR3 region has 13 residues. For the CDR3, the DNA is TGTGCCAGCAGCGTCGCGCAGGGGCACGAGCAGTACTTC. Translation gives CASSVAQGHEQYF.

In the case of this clone: The sample carries other DNA sequences with the same CDR3. This chain links TRBV13 with TRBJ1-1; D gene uncertain. The germline CDR1 and CDR2 sequences are PRHDT and FYEKMQ (reference sequence). This CDR3 has 13 residues. V lost 5 bases and J 0 bases, leaving 7 bases between the germline ends. CDR3 protein: CASSQGMNTEAFF. The CDR3 DNA is TGTGCCAGCAGCCAAGGAATGAACACTGAAGCTTTCTTT.

This clone was recorded only once. V and J are TRBV19 and TRBJ2-7; 8 nucleotides agree with TRBD2. J gave up 2 bases and V 1 base, and 4 bases lay outside the gene matches. Germline lookup yields CDR1 LNHDA and CDR2 SQIVND (reference sequence). This CDR3 contains 15 residues. The CDR3 protein is CASSIGLRGAYEQYF. The CDR3, as DNA: TGTGCCAGTAGTATAGGCCTGCGGGGGGCCTACGAGCAGTACTTC.

This chain links TRBV10-2 with TRBJ2-5, with D perhaps being TRBD1 or TRBD2 (6 bases each). The CDR3 sequence is 13 residues long. From germline, CDR1 is WSHSY and CDR2 SAAADI. Deletions cut 8 bases from V and 10 bases from J, with 20 bases between. The CDR3 reads CASLEGGQGGQYF. The CDR3 bases are TGCGCCAGCCTTGAGGGGGGTCAAGGAGGCCAGTACTTC.